Sequencing of this T cell receptor (beta chain) was carried out in a study of blood T cell repertoires in COVID-19. Study summary: Collection of acute and convalescent COVID-19 samples took place in the United States, Italy and Spain. PBMCs, B-cell-depleted T cells, or T cells were the source of the cDNA or gDNA that made up the material.

The V end was cut by 0 bases, the J end by 0 bases, with 10 bases between. Looked up from germline, CDR1 is SGDLS and CDR2 is YYNGEE. The CDR3 is 16 residues long. Authors' methods: Nucleated cell number was recorded as an estimate derived from reference gene primer amplification. Method: immunoSEQ multiplex PCR; TCRdb's copy keeps in-frame clones and lacks some. Clonal size and the V and J genes are those of that table, whereas D and trimming came from the DNA. The sample records a few hundred thousand clones, about 88% being singletons. This chain uses TRBV9 with TRBJ2-1; maybe TRBD2 (6 bases). The sequencing sample was made of peripheral blood. The receptor was isolated from a middle-aged man with active or convalescent COVID-19. CDR3 sequence (DNA): TGTGCCAGCAGCGTAGACCCCGGGGGCTCCTACAATGAGCAGTTCTTC. As protein: CASSVDPGGSYNEQFF. The full variable domain, rest sourced from reference TRBV9 and TRBJ2-1, is DSGVTQTPKHLITATGQRVTLRCSPRSGDLSVYWYQQSLDQGLQFLIQYYNGEERAKGNILERFSAQQFPDLHSELNLSSLELGDSALYFCASSVDPGGSYNEQFFGPGTRLTVL.